This T cell receptor (beta chain) was obtained from a study of cytomegalovirus exposure and HLA in healthy donors. The donors were part of the validation cohort of over a hundred subjects. That cohort was separate from the first cohort, which comprised 666 subjects. Notes on the study in general: It was reportedly the case that the classifier diagnosed cytomegalovirus status with high specificity and sensitivity.

TCRdb keeps only in-frame clones here, not all; method: immunoSEQ multiplex PCR. The profile shows more than 90,000 clones, about 91% of them singletons. A note on this clone: The target antigen is unknown.

This sequence originates from a man younger than 35 in good health and CMV-seronegative. The sequencing sample was made of PBMCs.

The CDR3 nucleotides read TGTGCCAGCAGTGTCTTGGACAGCAACTACAATGAGCAGTTCTTC. Protein product: CASSVLDSNYNEQFF. The chain combines TRBV6-6 with TRBJ2-1; TRBD1 is a possible D gene (6 bases). CDR1 is MNHNY and CDR2 is SVGAGI in the germline V gene (reference sequence). V lost 5 bases and J 3 bases, leaving 14 bases between the germline ends. The CDR3 contains 15 residues.